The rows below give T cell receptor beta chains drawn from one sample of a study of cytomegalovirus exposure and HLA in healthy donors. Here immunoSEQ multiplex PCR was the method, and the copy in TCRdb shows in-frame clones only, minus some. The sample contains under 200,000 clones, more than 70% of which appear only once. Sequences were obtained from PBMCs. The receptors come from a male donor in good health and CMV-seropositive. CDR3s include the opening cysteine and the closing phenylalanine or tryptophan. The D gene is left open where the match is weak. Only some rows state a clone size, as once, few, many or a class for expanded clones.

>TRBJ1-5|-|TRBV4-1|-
CASSQDRSTNQPQHF
TGCGCCAGCAGCCAAGATCGGAGCACCAATCAGCCCCAGCATTTT
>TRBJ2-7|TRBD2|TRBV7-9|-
CASSPNLAGGYEQYF
TGTGCCAGCAGTCCCAACCTAGCGGGGGGATACGAGCAGTACTTC
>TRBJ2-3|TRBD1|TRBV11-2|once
CASSLFAQGQHGDTQYF
TGTGCCAGCAGCTTATTTGCCCAGGGACAGCACGGAGATACGCAGTATTTT
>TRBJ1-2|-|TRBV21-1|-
CASSKEGLPNYGYTF
TGTGCCAGCAGCAAAGAGGGGCTTCCTAACTATGGCTACACCTTC
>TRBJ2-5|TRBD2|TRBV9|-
CASSLTSGPQETQYF
TGTGCCAGCAGCCTTACTAGCGGGCCGCAAGAGACCCAGTACTTC
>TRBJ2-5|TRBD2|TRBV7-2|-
CASSLQAGNGETQYF
TGTGCCAGCAGCTTACAAGCGGGGAACGGAGAGACCCAGTACTTC
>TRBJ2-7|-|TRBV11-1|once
CASSSVGTVLYEQYF
TGTGCCAGCAGCTCAGTCGGGACTGTACTCTACGAGCAGTACTTC
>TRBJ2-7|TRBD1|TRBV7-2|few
CASSYGTGEYEQYF
TGTGCCAGCAGCTACGGGACAGGGGAGTACGAGCAGTACTTC
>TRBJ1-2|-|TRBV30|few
CAWSVLNNYGYTF
TGTGCCTGGAGTGTACTGAATAACTATGGCTACACCTTC
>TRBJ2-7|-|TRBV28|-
CASRTGLGEQYF
TGTGCCAGCAGGACAGGTTTAGGCGAGCAGTACTTC
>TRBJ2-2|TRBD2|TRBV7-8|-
CASSSNRLAGVAGELFF
TGTGCCAGCAGCTCCAACCGACTAGCGGGAGTGGCCGGGGAGCTGTTTTTT
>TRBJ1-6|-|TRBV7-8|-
CASSPRLQNNSPLHF
TGTGCCAGCAGCCCCAGGTTACAGAATAATTCACCCCTCCACTTT
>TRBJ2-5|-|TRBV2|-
CASSEARGPQTQYF
TGTGCCAGCAGTGAAGCGCGAGGGCCGCAGACCCAGTACTTC
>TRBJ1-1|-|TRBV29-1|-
CSVSGTLNTEAFF
TGCAGCGTATCCGGGACACTCAACACTGAAGCTTTCTTT
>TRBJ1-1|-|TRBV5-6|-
CASSFAGSGEAFF
TGTGCCAGCAGCTTTGCGGGTTCGGGTGAAGCTTTCTTT
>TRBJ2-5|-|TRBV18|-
CASSPGDPETQYF
TGTGCCAGCTCACCAGGAGATCCCGAGACCCAGTACTTC
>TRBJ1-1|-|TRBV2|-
CASSVAGFGTEAFF
TGTGCCAGCAGTGTGGCAGGGTTCGGCACTGAAGCTTTCTTT
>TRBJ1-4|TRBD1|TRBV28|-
CASSPGGTNEKLFF
TGTGCCAGCAGTCCAGGGGGAACTAATGAAAAACTGTTTTTT
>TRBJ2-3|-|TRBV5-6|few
CASSFIRDTQYF
TGTGCCAGCAGCTTTATTAGAGATACGCAGTATTTT
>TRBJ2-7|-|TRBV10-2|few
CASSEGGSYYEQYF
TGCGCCAGCAGTGAGGGGGGCAGCTACTACGAGCAGTACTTC
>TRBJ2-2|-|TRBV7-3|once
CASSSLQGNTGELFF
TGTGCCAGCAGCTCGTTACAGGGGAACACCGGGGAGCTGTTTTTT
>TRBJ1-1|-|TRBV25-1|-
CASSVASEAFF
TGTGCCAGCAGTGTAGCATCTGAAGCTTTCTTT
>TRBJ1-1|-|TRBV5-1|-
CASTPGGALNTEAFF
TGCGCCAGCACCCCGGGAGGGGCGTTGAACACTGAAGCTTTCTTT
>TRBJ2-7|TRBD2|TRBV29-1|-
CSVGRLAGQAPYEQYF
TGCAGCGTTGGGCGACTAGCGGGCCAGGCTCCCTACGAGCAGTACTTC
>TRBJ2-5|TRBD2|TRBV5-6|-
CASDLSGGPQETQYF
TGTGCCAGCGACCTTAGCGGGGGCCCACAAGAGACCCAGTACTTC
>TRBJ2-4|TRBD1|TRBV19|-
CASSYRGLMNIQYF
TGTGCCAGTAGCTACAGGGGGCTCATGAACATTCAGTACTTC
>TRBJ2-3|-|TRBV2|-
CASSAGIF
TGTGCCAGCAGTGCAGGGATTTTT
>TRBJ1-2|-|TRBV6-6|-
CASSFPVLRTNYGYTF
TGTGCCAGCAGTTTTCCAGTGTTGAGGACTAACTATGGCTACACCTTC
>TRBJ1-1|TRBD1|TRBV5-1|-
CASSRGQGSILGRDTEAFF
TGCGCCAGCAGCAGGGGACAGGGGTCCATCCTAGGAAGGGACACTGAAGCTTTCTTT
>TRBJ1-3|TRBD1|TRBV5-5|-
CASSSGGTAGNTIYF
TGTGCCAGCAGTAGTGGCGGGACAGCAGGAAACACCATATATTTT
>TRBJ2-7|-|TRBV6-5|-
CASRAGTYTYEQYF
TGTGCCAGCAGGGCCGGGACTTATACCTACGAGCAGTACTTC
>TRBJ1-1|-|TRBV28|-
CASSLRGNFGTEAFF
TGTGCCAGCAGTTTAAGAGGGAACTTTGGGACTGAAGCTTTCTTT
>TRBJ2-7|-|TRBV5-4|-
CASSLESSGQYF
TGTGCCAGCAGCTTGGAATCGTCAGGCCAGTACTTC
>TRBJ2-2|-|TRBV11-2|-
CASSPGTLNTGELFF
TGTGCCAGCAGCCCAGGGACACTGAACACCGGGGAGCTGTTTTTT
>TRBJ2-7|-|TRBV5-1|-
CASSGEAGRQYF
TGCGCCAGCAGCGGCGAAGCGGGCCGACAGTACTTC
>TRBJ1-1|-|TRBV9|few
CASSVGSSQGPNTEAFF
TGTGCCAGCAGCGTAGGGTCCTCACAGGGTCCTAACACTGAAGCTTTCTTT
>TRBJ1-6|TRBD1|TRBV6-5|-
CASTLDRGQYSPLHF
TGTGCCAGCACCTTAGACAGGGGACAGTATTCACCCCTCCACTTT
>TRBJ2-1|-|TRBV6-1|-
CASSDFKLEQFF
TGTGCCAGCAGTGACTTCAAACTTGAGCAGTTCTTC
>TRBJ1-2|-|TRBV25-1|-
CASSKGVAGYGYTF
TGTGCCAGCAGTAAGGGGGTTGCGGGCTATGGCTACACCTTC
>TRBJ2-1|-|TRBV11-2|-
CASSFRQSHEQFF
TGTGCCAGCAGCTTTAGACAGTCCCATGAGCAGTTCTTC